The present T cell receptor beta chain was sequenced within a study of beta chain features in type 1 diabetes (dated by TCRdb to about 2018). About the study as a whole: No differences in mean age, gender distribution, total cell number or subset yield were found between patients and healthy donors. A total of approximately 110,000,000 sorted cells were examined across all samples, and a strong correlation was observed between cell number per subset and RNA yield. In the study, TCRB repertoires of sorted circulating CD4+ T cell subsets from recently diagnosed type 1 diabetes patients were compared with those of matched healthy donors. Whereas all 30 or so donors provided naive and central memory subsets, regulatory and stem cell-like memory subsets were isolated from just 8 patients and roughly eight healthy donors. Broader findings and caveats from the paper: Because small numbers of individuals were included in the HLA sub-analyses, any influence of HLA type on TCRB rearrangement was left unresolved. PCR may preferentially amplify shorter templates, but because patient and control samples were amplified and corrected together, any resulting skew would affect both groups equally. At VDJ recombination sites, patients with type 1 diabetes made fewer insertions and deleted more nucleotides, a pattern implying thymic rearrangement abnormalities. Naive, central memory and regulatory TCRB repertoires appeared to be more alike among patients than among healthy donors. Because cDNA was sequenced instead of genomic DNA, highly expressing activated cells could be over-represented, though the groups showed no difference in activation or CD3 levels. In all four CD4+ subsets, TCRB CDR3 length was moderately but significantly shorter in type 1 diabetes patients.

The entire isolated RNA was reverse transcribed using the High Capacity cDNA Reverse Transcription Kit, and thus expressed TCRB transcripts were sequenced. Deep immunoSEQ sequencing was performed on naive, central memory and regulatory T cell samples, with an average of roughly 3.5 million total reads per sample. Sorted cells were lysed in RLT buffer and RNA was extracted with DNase-treated RNeasy Micro or Mini kits, depending on cell number. Each cell subset was processed separately to prevent cross-contamination, with patient and healthy donor samples processed together. Using the immunoSEQ multiplex PCR, TCRB sequences were amplified from cDNA into 87-bp fragments spanning the CDR3 region. The amplicons were sequenced using the Illumina HiSeq platform. Concerning the study's data processing: PCR bias was corrected computationally using synthetic template baselines, and reads within Hamming distance 2 were collapsed, with unmergeable singletons discarded. By aligning reads against IMGT, V, D and J genes, CDR3 length, and insertions or deletions at six rearrangement sites were assigned. Within each subset, clonotype counts were normalized to the number of sorted cells before true diversity and Gini coefficients were calculated with the tcR R package. The overlap coefficient, calculated on TCRB nucleotide sequences, was used to measure repertoire sharing. TCRdb limited this immuneACCESS table to in-frame rearrangements with V and J called. A share of clones is missing; checked studies link under half to unresolved V genes, and the rest is unexplained. V and J calls and clone size are given by that table; D and trimming were obtained from the DNA. For this sample there are roughly 40,000 clones; 45% to 50% appear just once. 0.6% to 0.85% of the sample is taken by the ten largest.

Each donor gave one peripheral blood draw, averaging roughly 100 mL, which was collected into heparinised tubes. Using a panel that included CD45RO, CCR7, CD25, CD127, CD95 and CD27, naive, central memory, regulatory and stem cell-like memory CD4+ T cells were sorted on a BD FACSAria II. A purity above 98% was achieved for all sorted populations. PBMCs were separated immediately by Lymphoprep density gradient centrifugation and were stained directly, without being cultured. So that batch effects would be minimized, each experiment stained and sorted samples in pairs, pairing one healthy donor with one patient. Based on the germline V gene, the CDR1 and CDR2 sequences are SGHTA and FQGTGA. Relative to germline, V is 5 bases shorter and J is 13 bases shorter, with 15 bases between their ends. The CDR3 runs 13 residues from the cysteine to the phenylalanine. Just CDR3 DNA is preserved here, 39 bases in frame from base 1.

Worth noting for this clone: It has no known antigen specificity. Base-call qualities are not available, and no considerably larger clone is one nucleotide away.

The V gene is TRBV7-3 and the J gene is TRBJ1-6, and perhaps TRBD1 as D gene, on 5 matching bases. The clonotype originates from a young woman in good health. The sample taken for sequencing was central memory CD4+ T cells from blood. The CDR3 corresponds to CASSPFGGAPLHF. The DNA sequence is TGTGCCAGCAGCCCTTTTGGAGGGGCCCCCCTCCACTTT.